What follows is one T cell receptor (beta chain) and its context. As yet, its antigen is unknown. Germline V gene data show CDR1 as MNHEY and CDR2 as SVGAGI. V shed 6 bases, J shed 2 bases, and the junction held 3 bases outside the gene matches. The CDR3 consists of 13 residues. Partitioning of CD4+ cells yielded a CD45RA+ naive subset and a CD45RA-negative memory subset. The data stem from a study of shared clonotypes between healthy human individuals. Study conclusions and caveats: Rarefaction gave evidence that sorted-subset sequencing remained incomplete despite large depth. Between a few donors, naive CD4 clonotypes were shared at a level of around 5.2%.

The test was conducted at deep level. Sequencing was performed with immunoSEQ multiplex PCR; in TCRdb, only in-frame clones are kept and a portion is missing. Among about a million clones listed, 60% to 85% were seen once. The sequencing input was memory CD4+ T cells sorted from blood. Noted subset: CD45RA-negative fraction. The TCR was taken from a man aged 18 to 29 in good health. The V gene is TRBV6-5, the J gene TRBJ2-7, with TRBD2 identical over 8 bases. The CDR3 DNA reads TGTGCCAGCAGGACTAGCGAAACCTACGAGCAGTACTTC. This codes for CASRTSETYEQYF.